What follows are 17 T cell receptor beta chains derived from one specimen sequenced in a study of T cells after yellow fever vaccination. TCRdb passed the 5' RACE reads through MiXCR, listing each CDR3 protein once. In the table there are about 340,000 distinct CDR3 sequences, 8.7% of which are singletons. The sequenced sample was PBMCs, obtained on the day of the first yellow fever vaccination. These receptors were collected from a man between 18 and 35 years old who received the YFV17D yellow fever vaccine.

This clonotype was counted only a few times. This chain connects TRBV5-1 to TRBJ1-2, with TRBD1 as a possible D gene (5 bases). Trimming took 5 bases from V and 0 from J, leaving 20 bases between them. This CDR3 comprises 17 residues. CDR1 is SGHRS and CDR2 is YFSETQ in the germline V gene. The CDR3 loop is CASRWDPTSTANYGYTF. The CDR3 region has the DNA TGCGCCAGCAGGTGGGACCCGACCTCAACAGCTAACTATGGCTACACCTTC.

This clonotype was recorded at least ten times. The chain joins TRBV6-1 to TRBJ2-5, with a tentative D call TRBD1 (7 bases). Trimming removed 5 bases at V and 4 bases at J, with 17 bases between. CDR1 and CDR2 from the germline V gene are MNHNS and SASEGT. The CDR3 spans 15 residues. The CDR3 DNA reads TGTGCCAGCAGTAAGGGGACAGTGGGGGGAGAGACCCAGTACTTC. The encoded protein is CASSKGTVGGETQYF.

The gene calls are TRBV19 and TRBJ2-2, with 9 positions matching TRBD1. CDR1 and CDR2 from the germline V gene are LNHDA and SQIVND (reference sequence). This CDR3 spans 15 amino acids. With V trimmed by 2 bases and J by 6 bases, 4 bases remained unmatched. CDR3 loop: CASSIRTGVAGELFF. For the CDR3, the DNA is TGTGCCAGTAGTATAAGGACAGGGGTGGCCGGGGAGCTGTTTTTT.

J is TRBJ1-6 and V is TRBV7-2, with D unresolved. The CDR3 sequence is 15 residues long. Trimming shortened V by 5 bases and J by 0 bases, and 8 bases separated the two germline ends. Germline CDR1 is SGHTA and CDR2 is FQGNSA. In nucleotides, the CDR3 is TGTGCCAGCAGCCCGCAGGCCTCCTATAATTCACCCCTCCACTTT. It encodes CASSPQASYNSPLHF.

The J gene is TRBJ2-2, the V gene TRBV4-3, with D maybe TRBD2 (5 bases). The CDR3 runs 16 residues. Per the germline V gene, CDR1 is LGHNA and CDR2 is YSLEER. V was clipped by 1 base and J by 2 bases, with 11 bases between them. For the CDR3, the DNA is TGCGCCAGCAGCCAAGGGCGTCGGGGAAACACCGGGGAGCTGTTTTTT. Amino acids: CASSQGRRGNTGELFF.

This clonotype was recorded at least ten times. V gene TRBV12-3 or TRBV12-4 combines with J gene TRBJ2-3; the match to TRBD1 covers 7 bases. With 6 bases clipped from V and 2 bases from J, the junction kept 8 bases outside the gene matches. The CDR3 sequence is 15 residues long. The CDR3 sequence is CASRPPGQSTDTQYF. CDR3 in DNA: TGTGCCAGCAGACCTCCGGGACAGTCCACAGATACGCAGTATTTT.

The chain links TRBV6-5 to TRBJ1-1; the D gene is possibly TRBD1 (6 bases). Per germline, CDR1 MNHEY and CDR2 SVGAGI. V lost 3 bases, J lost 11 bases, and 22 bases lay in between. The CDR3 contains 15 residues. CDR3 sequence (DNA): TGTGCCAGCAGTTATCTAAGCGGGACAACAAACGGGGCTTTCTTT. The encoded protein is CASSYLSGTTNGAFF.

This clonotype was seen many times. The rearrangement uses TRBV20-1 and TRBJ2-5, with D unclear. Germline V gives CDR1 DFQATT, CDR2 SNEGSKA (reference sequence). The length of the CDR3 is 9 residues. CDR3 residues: CRPSGTQYF. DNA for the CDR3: TGCAGACCTTCGGGGACCCAGTACTTC.

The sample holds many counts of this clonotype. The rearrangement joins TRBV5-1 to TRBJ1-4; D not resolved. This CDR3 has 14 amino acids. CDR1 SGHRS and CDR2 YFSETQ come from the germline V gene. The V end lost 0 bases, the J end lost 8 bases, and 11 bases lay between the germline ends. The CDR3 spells CASSLAGIGEKLFF. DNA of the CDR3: TGCGCCAGCAGCTTGGCGGGAATTGGAGAAAAACTGTTTTTT.

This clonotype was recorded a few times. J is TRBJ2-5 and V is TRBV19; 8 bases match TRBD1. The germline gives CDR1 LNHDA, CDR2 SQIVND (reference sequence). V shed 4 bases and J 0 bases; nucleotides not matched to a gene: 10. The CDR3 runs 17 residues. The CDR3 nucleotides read TGTGCCAGTAGTACCCCCCAGACAGGGGAGGACCAAGAGACCCAGTACTTC. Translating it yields CASSTPQTGEDQETQYF.

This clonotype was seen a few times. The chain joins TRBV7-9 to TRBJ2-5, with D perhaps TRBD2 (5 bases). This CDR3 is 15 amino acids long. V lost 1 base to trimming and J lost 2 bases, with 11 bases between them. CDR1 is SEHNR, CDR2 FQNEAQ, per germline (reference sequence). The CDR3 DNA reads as TGTGCCAGCAGCTTAGTACTCTGGGAGCAAGAGACCCAGTACTTC. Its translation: CASSLVLWEQETQYF.

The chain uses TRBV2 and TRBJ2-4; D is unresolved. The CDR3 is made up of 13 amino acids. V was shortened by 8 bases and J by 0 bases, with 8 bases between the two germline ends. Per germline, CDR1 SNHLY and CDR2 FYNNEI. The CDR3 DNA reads TGTGCCAGCGTTTGGGTAGCCAAAAACATTCAGTACTTC. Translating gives CASVWVAKNIQYF.

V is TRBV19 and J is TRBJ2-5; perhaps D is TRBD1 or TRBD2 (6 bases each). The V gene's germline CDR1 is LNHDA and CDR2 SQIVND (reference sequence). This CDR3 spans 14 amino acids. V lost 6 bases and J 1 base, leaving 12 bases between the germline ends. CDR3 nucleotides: TGTGCCAGTAGGGCGGGACACATCCAAGAGACCCAGTACTTC. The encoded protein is CASRAGHIQETQYF.

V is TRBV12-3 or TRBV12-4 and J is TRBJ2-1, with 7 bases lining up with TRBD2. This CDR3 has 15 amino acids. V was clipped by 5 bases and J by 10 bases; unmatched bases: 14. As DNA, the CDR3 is TGTGCCAGCAGTCAGAGCGGGGTTGGGCTAGGGGAGCAGTTCTTC. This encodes CASSQSGVGLGEQFF.

CDR3 amino acids: CASSQDAVELDEQFF. The CDR3 nucleotides read TGCGCCAGCAGCCAAGATGCGGTGGAGTTGGATGAGCAGTTCTTC. V and J are TRBV4-3 and TRBJ2-1, with D uncertain. CDR1 is LGHNA and CDR2 is YSLEER in the germline V gene. The CDR3 runs 15 residues. Trimming cost V 0 bases and J 8 bases, with 14 bases left between them.

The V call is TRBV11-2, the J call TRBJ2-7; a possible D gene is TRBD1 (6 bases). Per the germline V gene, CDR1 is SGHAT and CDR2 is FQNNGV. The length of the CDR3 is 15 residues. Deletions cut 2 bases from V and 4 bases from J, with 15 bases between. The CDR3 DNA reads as TGTGCCAGCAGCTTATCCCAGAACAGGGTATACGAGCAGTACTTC. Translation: CASSLSQNRVYEQYF.

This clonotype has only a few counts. CDR3 coding DNA: TGTGCCAGCGAACAAGCCGGGGAGCTGTTTTTT. Translating gives CASEQAGELFF. The rearrangement uses TRBV2 and TRBJ2-2; the D is unclear. This CDR3 spans 11 amino acids. Germline CDR1 reads SNHLY; CDR2 reads FYNNEI. V lost 8 bases, J lost 6 bases, and 7 bases lay in between.